This T cell receptor beta chain was sequenced in a study of graft-versus-host responses after intestinal transplantation. Study details: Recipients across the board were started on anti-thymocyte globulin induction, then kept on tacrolimus and steroids for about 3 years. Study findings and constraints: Among circulating GvH clones, peak levels were associated with early post-transplant declines in HvG clones. Allografts of one patient group, those with graft-donor T cell macrochimerism, had high graft-versus-host to host-versus-graft clonal ratios. Analysis identified GvH clones in recipient marrow, with some appearing first in ileum or blood.

This clone was detected only once. What it binds is unknown. Deletions cut 4 bases from V and 3 bases from J, with 18 bases between. The CDR3 consists of 15 residues. Germline V gene lookup returns CDR1 SQVTM and CDR2 ANQGSEA. Profiled with immunoSEQ multiplex PCR; TCRdb holds only in-frame clones, not every one. This sample carries about 27,000 clones, approximately 82% of them seen once, and the ten largest clones take around 0.92%. This specimen was unstimulated CD8+ T cells sorted from spleen or lymph node cells, taken before transplant. The origin of this receptor is a human donor who was the organ donor for an intestinal transplant. The chain carries TRBV29-1 and TRBJ1-2; tentatively, D is TRBD1 (6 bases). In DNA, the CDR3 is TGCAGCGTTGTTTTTCCCATCTCAGGGGACTATGGCTACACCTTC. This sequence encodes CSVVFPISGDYGYTF.